This entry lists 27 T cell receptor beta chains sequenced from one sample in a study of early stage breast cancer tumors. Clones were read by immunoSEQ multiplex PCR, and TCRdb kept only the in-frame ones, dropping some. The profile shows approximately 10,000 clones, around 69% of them singletons. The sample comprised breast tumor tissue. The receptors derive from a person aged 40 to 50 with breast cancer.

The genes are TRBV7-2 and TRBJ1-2; 11 positions agree with TRBD1. This CDR3 is 18 amino acids long. With 0 bases clipped from V and 2 bases from J, the junction kept 8 bases outside the gene matches. The germline gives CDR1 SGHTA, CDR2 FQGNSA. CDR3 loop: CASSLAPGTGGPNYGYTF. The CDR3 region has the DNA TGTGCCAGCAGCTTAGCACCCGGGACAGGGGGTCCGAACTATGGCTACACCTTC.

This sequence joins TRBV7-2 and TRBJ2-7, with D possibly being TRBD2 (6 bases). Deletions cut 5 bases from V and 3 bases from J, with 14 bases between. CDR1 and CDR2 (germline): SGHTA, FQGNSA. CDR3 size: 14 residues. DNA of the CDR3: TGTGCCAGCAGCCCGCAGACCGGGAGCTACGAGCAGTACTTC. Translated: CASSPQTGSYEQYF.

This clone was seen only a few times. The V gene is TRBV10-2, the J gene TRBJ1-5; D gene ambiguous. Germline lookup yields CDR1 WSHSY and CDR2 SAAADI. CDR3 length equals 13 residues. Trimming took off 4 bases at V and 2 bases at J, with 6 bases between the two ends. This CDR3 reads CASSVNGNQPQHF. The CDR3 nucleotides read TGCGCCAGCAGTGTAAATGGCAATCAGCCCCAGCATTTT.

CDR3 in DNA: TGTGCCAGCACTAGCGGAGCTTACGAGCAGTACTTC. Its protein product is CASTSGAYEQYF. The chain links TRBV28 to TRBJ2-7, with 7 bases fitting TRBD2. This CDR3 spans 12 amino acids. The trim removed 7 bases at V and 4 bases at J, leaving 4 bases unmatched. From germline, CDR1 is MDHEN and CDR2 SYDVKM.

The rearrangement joins TRBV19 to TRBJ1-1, with no clear D. Germline CDR1 is LNHDA and CDR2 is SQIVND (reference sequence). This CDR3 comprises 13 residues. V was cut by 10 bases and J by 6 bases, with 18 bases left in between. CDR3 region: CATRPSVSAEAFF. DNA of the CDR3: TGTGCCACCCGGCCCTCGGTATCTGCTGAAGCTTTCTTT.

V usage is TRBV5-1 and J usage is TRBJ1-2; D is uncertain. V dropped 0 bases and J dropped 4 bases, with 13 bases sitting between them. Per the germline V gene, CDR1 is SGHRS and CDR2 is YFSETQ. The CDR3 has 15 amino acids. CDR3: CASSLVYLGSYGYTF. The CDR3 region has the DNA TGCGCCAGCAGCTTGGTGTACTTAGGGTCCTATGGCTACACCTTC.

This clone has just one count. The chain links TRBV5-5 to TRBJ2-5; 7 nucleotides align to TRBD2. The trim removed 3 bases at V and 5 bases at J, leaving 7 bases unmatched. Germline CDR1 SGHKS, CDR2 YYEKEE (reference sequence). The CDR3 sequence is 14 residues long. The CDR3 protein is CASSSPVGGETQYF. CDR3 nucleotide sequence: TGTGCCAGCAGCTCCCCCGTGGGGGGGGAGACCCAGTACTTC.

The V gene is TRBV29-1, the J gene TRBJ1-1; 8 nucleotides agree with TRBD1. CDR3 length equals 16 residues. Germline V gene lookup returns CDR1 SQVTM and CDR2 ANQGSEA. The ends lost 5 bases at V and 0 bases at J; junction bases unmatched: 11. The CDR3 DNA reads as TGCAGCGTTCCTTGGGACAGGCCCCTAATGAACACTGAAGCTTTCTTT. Residues: CSVPWDRPLMNTEAFF.

The CDR3 loop reads CSAARGGTTNEKLFF. The CDR3 DNA reads as TGCAGCGCAGCCAGGGGTGGTACAACTAATGAAAAACTGTTTTTT. The J gene is TRBJ1-4, the V gene TRBV29-1; D perhaps matches TRBD1 (6 bases). Per the germline V gene, CDR1 is SQVTM and CDR2 is ANQGSEA. The CDR3 is 15 amino acids. V was clipped by 7 bases and J by 0 bases, with 15 bases between them.

The V and J genes are TRBV5-5 and TRBJ2-5, with 7 bases fitting TRBD2. J lost 4 bases, V lost 7 bases, and 13 bases had no gene match. CDR1 and CDR2 from the germline V gene are SGHKS and YYEKEE (reference sequence). CDR3 length equals 15 residues. CDR3 region: CASEFGGLPGETQYF. As DNA, the CDR3 is TGTGCCAGCGAATTCGGGGGACTACCAGGAGAGACCCAGTACTTC. The whole variable domain, filled in from reference TRBV5-5 and TRBJ2-5, reads DAGVTQSPTHLIKTRGQQVTLRCSPISGHKSVSWYQQVLGQGPQFIFQYYEKEERGRGNFPDRFSARQFPNYSSELNVNALLLGDSALYLCASEFGGLPGETQYFGPGTRLLVL.

The chain uses TRBV6-5 and TRBJ1-1; D remains unclear. V was cut by 2 bases and J by 8 bases, with 9 bases left in between. The V gene's germline CDR1 is MNHEY and CDR2 SVGAGI. The CDR3 is 12 amino acids. This chain's CDR3 is CASSYRIGEAFF. The CDR3 DNA sequence: TGTGCCAGCAGTTACCGTATAGGGGAAGCTTTCTTT.

This clone was seen a few times. The CDR3 nucleotides read TGTGCCAGCAGAAAGGGGGACACCATATATTTT. It is translated as CASRKGDTIYF. This rearrangement joins TRBV6-5 to TRBJ1-3; D perhaps matches TRBD1 (6 bases). Per germline, CDR1 MNHEY and CDR2 SVGAGI. This CDR3 comprises 11 residues. With 6 bases removed from V and 8 bases from J, the gap between germline ends came to 8 bases.

This clone was seen more than once but under ten times. The rearrangement links TRBV11-2 to TRBJ2-3, with unresolved D. Germline values: CDR1 SGHAT, CDR2 FQNNGV. The CDR3 consists of 12 residues. The V gene lost 2 bases and the J gene lost 2 bases, with 2 bases spanning the gap. CDR3 DNA sequence: TGTGCCAGCAGCTTAAACACAGATACGCAGTATTTT. Translated: CASSLNTDTQYF.

The count of this clone is one. V gene TRBV2 combines with J gene TRBJ2-3; the match to TRBD2 covers 9 bases. The junction had 8 bases not matched to a gene; V was cut back by 5 bases and J by 5 bases. CDR1 is SNHLY and CDR2 is FYNNEI in the germline V gene. The CDR3 runs 15 residues. The CDR3 DNA reads TGTGCCAGCAGTCTCTCTAGCGGGAAAGTAGATACGCAGTATTTT. Protein product: CASSLSSGKVDTQYF.

This rearrangement joins TRBV7-2 to TRBJ2-5; D may be TRBD2 (6 bases). This CDR3 contains 14 residues. The germline V gene has CDR1 SGHTA and CDR2 FQGNSA. V lost 1 base, J lost 7 bases, and 13 bases lay in between. The CDR3 region has the DNA TGTGCCAGCAGCTTAGTACCCAACGGGGGGACCCAGTACTTC. It yields the protein CASSLVPNGGTQYF.

The chain uses TRBV5-1 and TRBJ2-1; 11 nucleotides line up with TRBD1. Germline CDR1 reads SGHRS; CDR2 reads YFSETQ. This CDR3 is 16 amino acids long. The trim removed 0 bases at V and 2 bases at J, leaving 1 base unmatched. CDR3 sequence reads: CASSLGGQGAYNEQFF. DNA for the CDR3: TGCGCCAGCAGCTTGGGGGGACAGGGGGCCTACAATGAGCAGTTCTTC.

In its sample, this clone was seen a few times. The V call is TRBV27, the J call TRBJ2-7, with D uncertain. The CDR3 extends over 12 amino acids. Germline CDR1 MNHEY, CDR2 SMNVEV (reference sequence). Trimming left V 3 bases short and J 9 bases short, with 12 bases between. The CDR3 nucleotides read TGTGCCAGCAGTTTTAAGGGTCGCCGGCAGTACTTC. It codes for CASSFKGRRQYF.

The rearrangement links TRBV4-1 to TRBJ2-7; D possibly corresponds to TRBD2 (6 bases). V lost 4 bases to trimming and J lost 2 bases, with 18 bases between them. Per germline, CDR1 MGHRA and CDR2 YSYEKL. The length of the CDR3 is 16 residues. CDR3 residues: CASSPLMGLQAYEQYF. The CDR3 DNA follows: TGCGCCAGCAGCCCCTTAATGGGACTCCAAGCCTACGAGCAGTACTTC.

CDR3 DNA sequence: TGTGCCATCAGCTTGAGCCCCGCGAACACTGAAGCTTTCTTT. Protein: CAISLSPANTEAFF. V gene TRBV10-3 combines with J gene TRBJ1-1; D remains unclear. Between the trimmed V and J ends, which lost 6 bases and 1 base, there was a span of 12 bases. The CDR3 covers 14 residues. CDR1 is ENHRY, CDR2 SYGVKD, per germline.

The chain employs TRBV6-1 and TRBJ2-3; 13 nucleotides line up with TRBD2. The CDR3 is 18 amino acids. Germline CDR1 is MNHNS and CDR2 is SASEGT. V lost 3 bases to trimming and J lost 5 bases; unmatched junction nucleotides: 11. CDR3 sequence reads: CASSEVLLAGGVGDTQYF. The CDR3, as DNA: TGTGCCAGCAGTGAGGTCCTACTAGCGGGAGGGGTGGGAGATACGCAGTATTTT.

J is TRBJ2-1 and V is TRBV15; 8 nucleotides agree with TRBD1. V shed 3 bases and J 1 base; nucleotides not matched to a gene: 8. This CDR3 is 17 amino acids long. Germline V gene lookup returns CDR1 LNHNV and CDR2 YYDKDF (reference sequence). DNA for the CDR3: TGTGCCACCAGCAGTTTCACCGGACAGGGATCCTACAATGAGCAGTTCTTC. It encodes CATSSFTGQGSYNEQFF.

This chain connects TRBV6-5 to TRBJ1-1; the D is unclear. Germline V lookup: CDR1 MNHEY, CDR2 SVGAGI. V was shortened by 2 bases and J by 4 bases, with 11 bases between the two germline ends. The CDR3 consists of 14 residues. The CDR3: CASSYGSAGTEAFF. The DNA of the CDR3 is TGTGCCAGCAGTTACGGGAGTGCGGGCACTGAAGCTTTCTTT.

In its sample, this clone was seen a few times. The chain couples TRBV21-1 to TRBJ1-5; the DNA was not used to check the table's D call, TRBD1. TRBV21-1 is labeled a pseudogene. This CDR3 has 13 residues. This chain's CDR3 is CPSTGTGYQPQHF. Here the CDR3 DNA reads TGTCCATCCACCGGGACAGGGTATCAGCCCCAGCATTTT.

The V call is TRBV5-4, the J call TRBJ2-7; 8 bases agree with TRBD1. There are 14 residues in the CDR3. Germline CDR1 SGHNT, CDR2 YYREEE (reference sequence). The junction had 2 bases not matched to a gene; V was cut back by 2 bases and J by 1 base. CDR3 bases: TGTGCCAGCAGCTTTGGGGACAGGTCCTACGAGCAGTACTTC. Its protein is CASSFGDRSYEQYF.

V is TRBV19 and J is TRBJ2-7, with 14 bases lining up with TRBD2. This CDR3 comprises 15 residues. CDR1 and CDR2 from the germline V gene are LNHDA and SQIVND (reference sequence). Trimming removed 4 bases from V and 3 bases from J; junction bases left unmatched: 2. The CDR3 sequence is CASSSGTSGSYEQYF. CDR3 nucleotides: TGTGCCAGTAGTAGCGGGACTAGCGGGAGCTACGAGCAGTACTTC.

The V gene is TRBV6-6, the J gene TRBJ1-4, with D unresolved. With 6 bases removed from V and 0 bases from J, the gap between germline ends came to 8 bases. This CDR3 contains 14 residues. CDR1 is MNHNY, CDR2 SVGAGI, per germline (reference sequence). In DNA form, the CDR3 reads TGTGCCAGCAGGGCCCTAGCAACTAATGAAAAACTGTTTTTT. Translation: CASRALATNEKLFF.

V is TRBV5-8 and J is TRBJ2-1, with 14 bases matching TRBD2. Germline V lookup: CDR1 SGHTS, CDR2 YDEGEE. V lost 4 bases and J lost 8; bases outside the gene matches: 8. The CDR3 spans 16 residues. The DNA for the CDR3 is TGTGCCAGCAGCCCTGGGACTAGCGGGAGATTTGATGAGCAGTTCTTC. As protein: CASSPGTSGRFDEQFF.